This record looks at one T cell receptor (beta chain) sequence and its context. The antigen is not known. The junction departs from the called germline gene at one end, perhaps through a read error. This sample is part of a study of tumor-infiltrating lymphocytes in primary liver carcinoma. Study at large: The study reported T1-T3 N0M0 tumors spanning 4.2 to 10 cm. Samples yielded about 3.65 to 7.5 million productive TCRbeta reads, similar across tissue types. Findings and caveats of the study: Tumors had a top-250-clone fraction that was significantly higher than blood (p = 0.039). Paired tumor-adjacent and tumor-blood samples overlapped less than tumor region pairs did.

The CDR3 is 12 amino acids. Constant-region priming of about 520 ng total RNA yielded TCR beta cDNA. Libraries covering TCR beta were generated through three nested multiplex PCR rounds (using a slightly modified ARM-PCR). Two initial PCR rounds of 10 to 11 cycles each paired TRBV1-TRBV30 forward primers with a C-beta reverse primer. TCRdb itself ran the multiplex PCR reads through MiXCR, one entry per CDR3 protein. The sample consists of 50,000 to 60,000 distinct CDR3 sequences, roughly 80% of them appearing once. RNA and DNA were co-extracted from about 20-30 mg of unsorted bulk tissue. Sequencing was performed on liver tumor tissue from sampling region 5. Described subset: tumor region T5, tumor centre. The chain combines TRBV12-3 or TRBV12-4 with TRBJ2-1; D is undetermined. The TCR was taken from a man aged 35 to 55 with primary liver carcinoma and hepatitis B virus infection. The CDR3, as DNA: TGTACCAGCAGCTTAGATAACAATGAGCAGTTCTTC. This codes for CTSSLDNNEQFF.